Listed below are T cell receptor beta chains from one sample, sequenced in a study of blood T cell repertoires in COVID-19. TCRdb keeps only in-frame clones here, not all; method: immunoSEQ multiplex PCR. The sample has 150,000 to 200,000 clones, around 90% seen once; the top ten hold roughly 2.5%. Input material: peripheral blood. These receptors all come from a man aged 35 to 55 with active or convalescent COVID-19. CDR3s include the opening cysteine and the closing phenylalanine or tryptophan. A D gene is named only where the DNA matches it firmly. Some rows mark clone size as missing; the rest say once, few, many or name a class of expanded clone.

d_gene	abundance	j_gene	v_gene	CDR3nt	CDR3aa
.	.	TRBJ1-4	TRBV3-1/TRBV3-2	TGTGCCAGCAGCCCGGGTAGGGGAAAACTGTTTTTT	CASSPGRGKLFF
TRBD1	.	TRBJ2-3	TRBV11-3	TGTGCCAGCAGCTTAGGACTCGGTAGGGGGCTCCTAAGCACAGATACGCAGTATTTT	CASSLGLGRGLLSTDTQYF
.	.	TRBJ2-5	TRBV19	TGTGCCAGTAGTATTCGGGGAGAGACCCAGTACTTC	CASSIRGETQYF
TRBD2	once	TRBJ2-7	TRBV6-1	TGTGCCAGCAGTGAAGATCCTAGCGGGGTAGTCGACGAGCAGTACTTC	CASSEDPSGVVDEQYF
.	.	TRBJ1-4	TRBV7-2	TGTGCCAGCAGCTTAAAGGGGTTGGGGGAAAAACTGTTTTTT	CASSLKGLGEKLFF
.	.	TRBJ1-3	TRBV30	TGTGCCTGGAGTGCCGACAGCGGAAACACCATATATTTT	CAWSADSGNTIYF
TRBD1	.	TRBJ1-1	TRBV29-1	TGCAGCGCCTGGACAGGGCTGAACACTGAAGCTTTCTTT	CSAWTGLNTEAFF
TRBD1	.	TRBJ1-3	TRBV18	TGTGCCAGCTCACCGACCGGGACAGGGGGAAACACCATATATTTT	CASSPTGTGGNTIYF
TRBD1	.	TRBJ1-5	TRBV2	TGTGCCAGCAGTGAATTCAGGGGGGGCAATCAGCCCCAGCATTTT	CASSEFRGGNQPQHF
.	.	TRBJ1-1	TRBV7-8	TGTGCCAGCAGCCGAGGAGTAGCCGGCCCTGAAGCTTTCTTT	CASSRGVAGPEAFF
.	.	TRBJ2-3	TRBV7-9	TGTGCCAGCAGCTTATGGGCAGGATCCACAGATACGCAGTATTTT	CASSLWAGSTDTQYF
TRBD1	once	TRBJ1-4	TRBV4-1	TGCGCCAGCAGCCCGGGACAGCCTTATGAAAAACTGTTTTTT	CASSPGQPYEKLFF
.	.	TRBJ1-1	TRBV10-3	TGTGCCATCAGTGAGTCTTGGACACTGAACACTGAAGCTTTCTTT	CAISESWTLNTEAFF
.	.	TRBJ2-1	TRBV12-3/TRBV12-4	TGTGCCAGCAGTTGGGAGCGGAGGGATGAGCAGTTCTTC	CASSWERRDEQFF
.	.	TRBJ1-1	TRBV7-8	TGTGCCAGCAGCCCAAAAGACCCCGGAGCAGCTTTCTTT	CASSPKDPGAAFF
TRBD1	.	TRBJ1-1	TRBV7-3	TGTGCCAGCAGCTTATCCGGAACAGGGGGTACTGAAGCTTTCTTT	CASSLSGTGGTEAFF
.	.	TRBJ1-1	TRBV15	TGTGCCACCAGCAGAGAAATAAGGGGTTTGGGCACTGAAGCTTTCTTT	CATSREIRGLGTEAFF
TRBD1	.	TRBJ2-7	TRBV27	TGTGCCAGCAGTTCCGGGACAGACAGAAATAACATACCCCGTTACGAGCAGTACTTC	CASSSGTDRNNIPRYEQYF
.	once	TRBJ2-1	TRBV3-1/TRBV3-2	TGTGCCAGCAGCCTAACATATAATGAGCAGTTCTTC	CASSLTYNEQFF
TRBD1	.	TRBJ1-5	TRBV18	TGTGCCAGCTCACCCGCTTACGGACAGGGGGCTCAGCCCCAGCATTTT	CASSPAYGQGAQPQHF
.	.	TRBJ2-3	TRBV29-1	TGCAGCGTCGCGGATGAGGGTGATCGCACAGATACGCAGTATTTT	CSVADEGDRTDTQYF
.	.	TRBJ2-3	TRBV9	TGTGCCAGCAGCGTATACGGGGATTCCACAGATACGCAGTATTTT	CASSVYGDSTDTQYF
TRBD1	.	TRBJ1-6	TRBV6-2/TRBV6-3	TGTGCCAGCAGTTACCCCCTGGGACAGGTCCACTCACCCCTCCACTTT	CASSYPLGQVHSPLHF
.	.	TRBJ1-1	TRBV6-2/TRBV6-3	TGTGCCAGCAGTTACGTTTCATTGAACACTGAAGCTTTCTTT	CASSYVSLNTEAFF
TRBD2	once	TRBJ2-1	TRBV7-7	TGTGCTAGCACCCCGGGACTAGCGGGGAATAGTGAGCAGTTCTTC	CASTPGLAGNSEQFF
.	.	TRBJ2-2	TRBV28	TGTGCCAGCAGCGAAACAGGGTTCGGGGAGCTGTTTTTT	CASSETGFGELFF
TRBD2	.	TRBJ2-1	TRBV25-1	TGTGCCAGCAGGGGACTAGGGAGCTCCTACAATGAGCAGTTCTTC	CASRGLGSSYNEQFF
TRBD1	.	TRBJ1-5	TRBV6-6	TGTGCCAGCAGCAGACGACAGGGGGGGGATCAGCCCCAGCATTTT	CASSRRQGGDQPQHF
.	.	TRBJ2-1	TRBV19	TGTGCCAGTAGTGACTCGGGGTATAGTCGCGATGAGCAGTTCTTC	CASSDSGYSRDEQFF
TRBD2	.	TRBJ2-5	TRBV7-3	TGTGCCAGCAGCCCCCGGGGAGCGGGGGAGGAGACCCAGTACTTC	CASSPRGAGEETQYF
TRBD1	.	TRBJ1-1	TRBV7-3	TGTGCCAGCAGCTTAAGTGGGACAGGGAACACTGAAGCTTTCTTT	CASSLSGTGNTEAFF
TRBD1	.	TRBJ2-5	TRBV5-6	TGTGCCAGCAGCGGCCGGCTAGCAGGGGGATCCCAGTACTTC	CASSGRLAGGSQYF
TRBD1	.	TRBJ1-3	TRBV19	TGTGCCAGTAGTCCGGGACAGAGCTTCTCTGGAAACACCATATATTTT	CASSPGQSFSGNTIYF
.	.	TRBJ1-1	TRBV9	TGTGCCAGCAGCCCGTCTCTCGAAGCTTTCTTT	CASSPSLEAFF
TRBD1	.	TRBJ1-5	TRBV28	TGTGCCAGCAGTAATAGGGGGCGAAGCAATCAGCCCCAGCATTTT	CASSNRGRSNQPQHF
.	.	TRBJ1-3	TRBV27	TGTGCCAGCAGTATGCAGGGACACTCCTCTGGAAACACCATATATTTT	CASSMQGHSSGNTIYF
.	.	TRBJ2-5	TRBV7-9	TGTGCCAGCAGCGTGGGCTACCAAGAGACCCAGTACTTC	CASSVGYQETQYF
.	.	TRBJ2-1	TRBV5-1	TGCGCCAGCAGCTTAACTACACCTAGCGCCTCCTACAATGAGCAGTTCTTC	CASSLTTPSASYNEQFF
.	.	TRBJ2-1	TRBV5-4	TGTGCCAGCAGCCCGGGCGGGCACAATGAGCAGTTCTTC	CASSPGGHNEQFF
.	.	TRBJ1-2	TRBV4-3	TGCGCCAGCAGCCAAGATTATACAGTCGGCCATGGCTACACCTTC	CASSQDYTVGHGYTF
.	.	TRBJ1-5	TRBV9	TGTGCCAGCAGCCCAGGGTCCTTAAACAATCAGCCCCAGCATTTT	CASSPGSLNNQPQHF
TRBD1	.	TRBJ1-1	TRBV5-1	TGCGCCAGCAGTTGGACAGGGTTGACTGAAGCTTTCTTT	CASSWTGLTEAFF